This T cell receptor beta chain was recovered during a study of blood T cell repertoires in COVID-19. Study as a whole: T cells, B-cell-depleted T cells, or PBMCs supplied cDNA or gDNA.

This table comes from immunoSEQ multiplex PCR, and its TCRdb copy is limited to in-frame clones, with some not included. Here the sample spans 140,000 to 150,000 clones, around 87% being singletons. Participants were aged about 18 to 100 years, lived in 20 to 30 US areas, and enrolled virtually. The V end lost 5 bases, the J end lost 10 bases, and 9 bases lay between the germline ends. This CDR3 is 11 amino acids long. Germline V gene data show CDR1 as SGHTA and CDR2 as FQGNSA. This clonotype originated in a woman aged 40-49 years who had been exposed to COVID-19. The sample comprised PBMCs or T cells enriched from blood (not recorded which). The chain recombines TRBV7-2 with TRBJ2-1, with D maybe TRBD1 (6 bases). CDR3 protein: CASSGTTEQFF. CDR3 DNA: TGTGCCAGCAGCGGGACAACCGAGCAGTTCTTC.